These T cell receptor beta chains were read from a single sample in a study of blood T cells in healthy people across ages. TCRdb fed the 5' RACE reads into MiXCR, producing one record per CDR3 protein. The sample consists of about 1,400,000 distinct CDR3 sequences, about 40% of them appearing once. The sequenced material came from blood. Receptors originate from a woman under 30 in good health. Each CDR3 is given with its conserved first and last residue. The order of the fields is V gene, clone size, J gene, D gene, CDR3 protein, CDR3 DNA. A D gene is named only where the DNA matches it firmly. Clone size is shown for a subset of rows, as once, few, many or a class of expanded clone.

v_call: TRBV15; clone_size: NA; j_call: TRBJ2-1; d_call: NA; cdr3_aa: CATSSPAGGVYEQFF; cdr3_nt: TGTGCCACCAGCAGCCCAGCGGGCGGTGTCTATGAGCAGTTCTTC
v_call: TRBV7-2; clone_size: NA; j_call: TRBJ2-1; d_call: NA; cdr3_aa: CASSLELAANNEQFF; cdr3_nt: TGTGCCAGCAGCTTAGAGCTAGCCGCCAACAATGAGCAGTTCTTC
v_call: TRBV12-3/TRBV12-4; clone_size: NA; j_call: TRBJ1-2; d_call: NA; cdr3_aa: CASSLELLLTGDGYTF; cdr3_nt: TGTGCCAGCAGTTTGGAACTCCTACTCACGGGGGATGGCTACACCTTC
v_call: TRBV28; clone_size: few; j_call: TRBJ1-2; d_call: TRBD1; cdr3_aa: CASSDRESSYGYTF; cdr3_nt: TGTGCCAGCAGCGACAGGGAGTCTTCTTATGGCTACACCTTC
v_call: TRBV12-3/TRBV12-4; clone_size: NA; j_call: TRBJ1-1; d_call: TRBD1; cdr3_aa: CASRPTGRNTEAFF; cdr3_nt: TGTGCCAGCAGGCCGACAGGGAGGAACACTGAAGCTTTCTTT
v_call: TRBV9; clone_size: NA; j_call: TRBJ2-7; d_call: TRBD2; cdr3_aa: CASTSGRYEQYF; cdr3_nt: TGTGCCAGCACAAGCGGGAGGTACGAGCAGTACTTC
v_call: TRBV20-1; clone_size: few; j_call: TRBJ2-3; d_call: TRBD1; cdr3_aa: CSANPLGRGLVDTQYF; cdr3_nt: TGCAGTGCTAACCCCTTAGGAAGGGGGCTGGTAGATACGCAGTATTTT
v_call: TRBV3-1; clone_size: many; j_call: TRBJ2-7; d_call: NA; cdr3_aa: CASSLHLGHFYEQYF; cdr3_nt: TGTGCCAGCAGCCTACACCTGGGACACTTCTACGAGCAGTACTTC
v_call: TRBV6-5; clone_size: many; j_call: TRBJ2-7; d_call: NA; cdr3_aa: CASSRQGGSYEQYF; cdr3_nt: TGTGCCAGCAGCCGACAGGGAGGGTCCTACGAGCAGTACTTC
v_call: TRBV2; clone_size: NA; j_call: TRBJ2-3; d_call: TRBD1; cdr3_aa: CASTLQGATSTDTQYF; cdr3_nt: TGTGCCAGCACTCTACAGGGGGCGACTAGCACAGATACGCAGTATTTT
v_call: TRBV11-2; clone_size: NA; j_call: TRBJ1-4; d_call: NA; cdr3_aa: CASQIPGAQGKLFF; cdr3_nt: TGTGCCAGCCAAATCCCCGGGGCCCAGGGAAAACTGTTTTTT
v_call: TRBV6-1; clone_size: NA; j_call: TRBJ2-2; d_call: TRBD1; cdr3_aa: CASSEARTGHTGELFF; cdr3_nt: TGTGCCAGCAGTGAAGCGAGGACAGGGCACACCGGGGAGCTGTTTTTT